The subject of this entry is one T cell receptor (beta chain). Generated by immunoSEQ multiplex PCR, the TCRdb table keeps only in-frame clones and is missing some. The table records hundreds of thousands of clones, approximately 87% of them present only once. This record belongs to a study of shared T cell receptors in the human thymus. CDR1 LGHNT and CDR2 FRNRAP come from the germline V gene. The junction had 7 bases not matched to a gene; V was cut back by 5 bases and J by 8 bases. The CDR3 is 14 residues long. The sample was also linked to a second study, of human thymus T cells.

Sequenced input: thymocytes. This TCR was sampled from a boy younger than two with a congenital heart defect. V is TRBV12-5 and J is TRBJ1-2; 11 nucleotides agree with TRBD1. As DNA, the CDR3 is TGTGCTAGTGGTCGGGACAGGGGGTTGTGGGGCTACACCTTC. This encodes CASGRDRGLWGYTF.